The clone carrying this T cell receptor beta chain was recorded once. The antigen is unknown. This record comes from a study of identical twins. cDNA molecules carried unique molecular identifiers, and template switching added a universal primer site. TCRdb itself ran the 5' RACE reads through MiXCR, one entry per CDR3 protein. The data show 1.5 million to 2 million distinct CDR3 sequences, less than 40% seen once. Study outcomes and limitations: Insertions ran lower in abundant cord blood beta clonotypes, though not in memory repertoires. Excess low generation probability was seen in twin-shared out-of-frame alpha sequences.

All donors comprised healthy Caucasians. Germline loops: CDR1 SGHAT, CDR2 FQNNGV. Trimming at V came to 3 bases and at J to 5 bases, leaving 12 bases not matched to a gene. This CDR3 comprises 16 residues. Specimen: cord blood. The sequence came from a newborn girl in good health. The V and J genes are TRBV11-2 and TRBJ1-2, with TRBD1 identical over 7 bases. The CDR3 region has the DNA TGTGCCAGCAGCTTTATGGGGCTCACAGGGGAGTATGGCTACACCTTC. Translation: CASSFMGLTGEYGYTF. Full variable domain (outside the CDR3, taken from reference TRBV11-2 and TRBJ1-2): EAGVAQSPRYKIIEKRQSVAFWCNPISGHATLYWYQQILGQGPKLLIQFQNNGVVDDSQLPKDRFSAERLKGVDSTLKIQPAKLEDSAVYLCASSFMGLTGEYGYTFGSGTRLTVV.